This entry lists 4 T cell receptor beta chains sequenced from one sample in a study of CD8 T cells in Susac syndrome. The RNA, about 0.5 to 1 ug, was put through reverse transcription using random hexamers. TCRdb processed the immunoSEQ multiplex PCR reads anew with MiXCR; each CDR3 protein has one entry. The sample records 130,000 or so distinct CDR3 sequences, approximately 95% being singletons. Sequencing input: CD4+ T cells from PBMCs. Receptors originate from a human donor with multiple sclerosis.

CDR3 DNA: TGTGCCAGCAGTCAAGACAGTCCCAAAGACGAGCAGTACTTC. Translation: CASSQDSPKDEQYF. The J gene is TRBJ2-7, the V gene TRBV12-3 or TRBV12-4; possibly TRBD1 for D (5 bases). V was pared by 5 bases and J by 5 bases, with 16 bases between. The CDR3 has 14 amino acids.

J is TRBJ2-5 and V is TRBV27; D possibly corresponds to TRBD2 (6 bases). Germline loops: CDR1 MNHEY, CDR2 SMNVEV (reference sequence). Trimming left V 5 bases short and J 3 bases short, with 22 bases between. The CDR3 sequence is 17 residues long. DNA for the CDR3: TGTGCCAGCAGTGCCGGGTTTAGGCGGGGCGATAAAGAGACCCAGTACTTC. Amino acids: CASSAGFRRGDKETQYF.

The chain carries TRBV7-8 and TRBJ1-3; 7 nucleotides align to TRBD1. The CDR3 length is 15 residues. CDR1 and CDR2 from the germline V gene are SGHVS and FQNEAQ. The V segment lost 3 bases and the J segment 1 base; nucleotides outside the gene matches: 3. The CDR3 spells CASSFSGGSGNTIYF. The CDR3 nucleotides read TGTGCCAGCAGCTTTTCAGGGGGGTCTGGAAACACCATATATTTT.

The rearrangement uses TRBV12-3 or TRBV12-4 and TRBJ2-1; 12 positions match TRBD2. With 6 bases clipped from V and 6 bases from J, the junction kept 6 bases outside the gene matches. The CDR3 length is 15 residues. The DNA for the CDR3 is TGTGCCAGCAGAGCGACTAGCGGGAGCGTCAATGAGCAGTTCTTC. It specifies CASRATSGSVNEQFF.